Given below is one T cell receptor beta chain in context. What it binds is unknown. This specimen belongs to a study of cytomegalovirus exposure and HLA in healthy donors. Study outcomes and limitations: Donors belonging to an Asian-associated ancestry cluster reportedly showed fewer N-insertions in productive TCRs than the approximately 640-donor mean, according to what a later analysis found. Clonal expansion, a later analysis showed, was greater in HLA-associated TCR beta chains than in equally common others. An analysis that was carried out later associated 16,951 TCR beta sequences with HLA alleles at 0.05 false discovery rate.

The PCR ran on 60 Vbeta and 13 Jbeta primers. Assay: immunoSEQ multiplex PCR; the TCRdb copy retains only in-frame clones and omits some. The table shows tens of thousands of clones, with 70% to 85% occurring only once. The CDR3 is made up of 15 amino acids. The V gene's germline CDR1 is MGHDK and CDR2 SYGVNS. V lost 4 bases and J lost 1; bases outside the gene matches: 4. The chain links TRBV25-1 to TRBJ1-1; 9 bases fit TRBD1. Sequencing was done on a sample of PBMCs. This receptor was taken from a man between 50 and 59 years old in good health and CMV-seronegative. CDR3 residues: CASSATDRGNTEAFF. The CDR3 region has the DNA TGTGCCAGCAGTGCCACGGACAGGGGGAACACTGAAGCTTTCTTT.